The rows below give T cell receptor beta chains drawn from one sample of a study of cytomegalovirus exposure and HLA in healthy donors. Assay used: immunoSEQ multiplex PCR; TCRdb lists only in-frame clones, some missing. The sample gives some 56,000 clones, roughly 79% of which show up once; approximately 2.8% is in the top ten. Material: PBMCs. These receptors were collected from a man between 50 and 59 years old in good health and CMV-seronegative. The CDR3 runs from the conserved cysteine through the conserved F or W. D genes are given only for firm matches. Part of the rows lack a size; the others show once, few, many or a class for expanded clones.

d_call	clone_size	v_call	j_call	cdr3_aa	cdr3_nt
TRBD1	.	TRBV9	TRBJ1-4	CASSVGAGGNEKLFF	TGTGCCAGCAGCGTAGGGGCAGGGGGTAATGAAAAACTGTTTTTT
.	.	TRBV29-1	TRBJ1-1	CSVSRTQNTEAFF	TGCAGCGTTTCTAGGACACAGAACACTGAAGCTTTCTTT
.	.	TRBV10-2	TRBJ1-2	CASSLPGYGYTF	TGCGCCAGCAGCTTACCGGGATATGGCTACACCTTC
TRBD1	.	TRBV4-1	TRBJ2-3	CASQGAGDTQYF	TGCGCCAGCCAGGGGGCTGGAGATACGCAGTATTTT
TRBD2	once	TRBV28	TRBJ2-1	CASTPGGAGLPHNEQFF	TGTGCCAGCACCCCGGGAGGGGCGGGACTACCGCACAATGAGCAGTTCTTC
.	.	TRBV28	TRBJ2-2	CASSNSQGAAGELFF	TGTGCCAGCAGTAACTCGCAAGGGGCCGCCGGGGAGCTGTTTTTT
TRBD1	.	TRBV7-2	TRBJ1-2	CASSLQGAYGYTF	TGTGCCAGCAGCTTACAGGGGGCCTATGGCTACACCTTC
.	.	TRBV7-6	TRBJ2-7	CASSSKDSGEQYF	TGTGCCAGCAGCTCCAAGGACAGTGGCGAGCAGTACTTC
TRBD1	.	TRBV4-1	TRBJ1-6	CASRDRDSPLHF	TGCGCCAGCCGGGACAGAGACTCACCCCTCCACTTT
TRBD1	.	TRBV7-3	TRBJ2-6	CASSLKGQGATGANVLTF	TGTGCCAGCAGCTTAAAGGGACAGGGGGCTACCGGGGCCAACGTCCTGACTTTC
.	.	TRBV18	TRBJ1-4	CASSPTTANEKLFF	TGTGCCAGCTCACCGACGACAGCAAATGAAAAACTGTTTTTT
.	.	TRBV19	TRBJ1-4	CASSRTALATNEKLFF	TGTGCCAGTAGTAGGACTGCACTCGCAACTAATGAAAAACTGTTTTTT
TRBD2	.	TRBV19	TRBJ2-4	CASRVFGGDAKNIQYF	TGTGCCAGCCGGGTCTTCGGGGGGGATGCCAAAAACATTCAGTACTTC
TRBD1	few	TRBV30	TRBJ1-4	CAWGDRRGEKLFF	TGTGCCTGGGGGGACAGGAGAGGTGAAAAACTGTTTTTT
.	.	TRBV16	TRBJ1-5	CAITARADQPQHF	TGTGCCATCACGGCGAGGGCCGATCAGCCCCAGCATTTT
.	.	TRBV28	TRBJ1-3	CASSPRGVRNTIYF	TGTGCCAGCAGCCCAAGAGGTGTGAGAAACACCATATATTTT
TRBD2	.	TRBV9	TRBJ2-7	CASSASGGGQLQYF	TGTGCCAGCAGCGCCAGCGGGGGTGGGCAGCTACAGTACTTC
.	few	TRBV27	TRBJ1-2	CASSLGARANYGYTF	TGTGCCAGCAGTTTAGGGGCCCGAGCTAACTATGGCTACACCTTC
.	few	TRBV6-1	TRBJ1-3	CASRKQGFGGNTIYF	TGTGCCAGCAGGAAGCAGGGGTTCGGCGGAAACACCATATATTTT
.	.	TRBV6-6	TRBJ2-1	CASSQTAYNEQFF	TGTGCCAGCAGCCAGACAGCCTACAATGAGCAGTTCTTC
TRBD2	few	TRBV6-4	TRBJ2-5	CASSALAGVQETQYF	TGTGCCAGCAGTGCACTAGCGGGGGTTCAAGAGACCCAGTACTTC
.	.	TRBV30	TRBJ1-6	CAWSVSQGSSSPLHF	TGTGCCTGGAGTGTATCCCAGGGGAGTAGTTCACCCCTCCACTTT
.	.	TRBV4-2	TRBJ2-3	CASRQTGTPTQYF	TGTGCCAGCAGGCAGACCGGGACTCCTACGCAGTATTTT
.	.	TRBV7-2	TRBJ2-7	CASSLSRGIDEQYF	TGTGCCAGCAGCTTATCCAGGGGCATAGACGAGCAGTACTTC
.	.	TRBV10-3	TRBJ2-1	CAISDPGGEQFF	TGTGCCATCAGTGACCCCGGGGGTGAGCAGTTCTTC
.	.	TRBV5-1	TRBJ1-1	CASSISGDSMNTEAFF	TGCGCCAGCAGCATATCCGGCGACAGCATGAACACTGAAGCTTTCTTT
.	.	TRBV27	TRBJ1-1	CASSPRTLHGTEAFF	TGTGCCAGCAGCCCAAGGACTCTACATGGCACTGAAGCTTTCTTT
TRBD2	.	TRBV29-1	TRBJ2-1	CSVGSAGGSYNEQFF	TGCAGCGTCGGTTCCGCGGGGGGCTCCTACAATGAGCAGTTCTTC
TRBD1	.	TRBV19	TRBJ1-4	CASSIGQGAISEKLFF	TGTGCCAGTAGTATTGGGCAGGGGGCCATCAGCGAAAAACTGTTTTTT
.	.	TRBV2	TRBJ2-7	CASSLSYEQYF	TGTGCCAGCAGCCTCTCCTACGAGCAGTACTTC
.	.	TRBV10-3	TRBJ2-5	CAISEGGIETQYF	TGTGCCATCAGTGAGGGGGGGATCGAGACCCAGTACTTC
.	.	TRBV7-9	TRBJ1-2	CASSLLAGGGYTF	TGTGCCAGCAGCTTACTGGCGGGTGGTGGCTACACCTTC
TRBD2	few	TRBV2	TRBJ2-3	CASSGGERGISTDTQYF	TGTGCCAGCAGTGGGGGCGAGCGGGGGATCTCCACAGATACGCAGTATTTT
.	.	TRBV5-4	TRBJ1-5	CASSWGPGGNQPQHF	TGTGCCAGCAGCTGGGGGCCGGGTGGGAATCAGCCCCAGCATTTT
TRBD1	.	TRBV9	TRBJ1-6	CASSVEGQRDSPLHF	TGTGCCAGCAGCGTAGAGGGACAGAGAGATTCACCCCTCCACTTT
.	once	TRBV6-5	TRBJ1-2	CASSYSRGGYTF	TGTGCCAGCAGTTACTCGAGGGGGGGCTACACCTTC
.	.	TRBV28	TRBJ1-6	CASSSLGQFSPLHF	TGTGCCAGCAGTTCTCTAGGACAGTTTTCACCCCTCCACTTT
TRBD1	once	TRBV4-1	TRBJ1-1	CASSHIRARDRGVEAFF	TGCGCCAGCAGCCACATAAGGGCCCGGGACAGGGGAGTAGAAGCTTTCTTT
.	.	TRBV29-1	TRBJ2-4	CSVEILAKNIQYF	TGCAGCGTTGAAATCCTAGCCAAAAACATTCAGTACTTC
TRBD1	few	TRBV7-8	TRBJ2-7	CASSLSTGVDEQYF	TGTGCCAGCAGCTTGAGCACAGGGGTCGATGAGCAGTACTTC
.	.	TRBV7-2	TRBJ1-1	CASSSRVPEAFF	TGTGCCAGCAGCTCCAGGGTTCCTGAAGCTTTCTTT
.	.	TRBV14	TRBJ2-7	CASSTGGRFYEQYF	TGTGCCAGCAGCACGGGGGGCAGATTCTACGAGCAGTACTTC
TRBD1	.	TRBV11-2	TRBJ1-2	CASSTRDRDYGYTF	TGTGCCAGCAGCACCCGGGACAGAGACTATGGCTACACCTTC
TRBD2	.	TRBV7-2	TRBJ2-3	CASSPRLATTDTQYF	TGTGCCAGCAGCCCGCGACTAGCGACCACAGATACGCAGTATTTT
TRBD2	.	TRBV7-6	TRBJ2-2	CASSLAVAQRGTNTGELFF	TGTGCCAGCAGCTTAGCCGTGGCCCAGCGGGGGACAAACACCGGGGAGCTGTTTTTT
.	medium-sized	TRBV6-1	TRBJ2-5	CASSRGSGSETQYF	TGTGCCAGCAGTCGGGGGTCGGGGTCAGAGACCCAGTACTTC
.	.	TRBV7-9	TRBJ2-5	CASSFRQIQETQYF	TGTGCCAGCAGCTTCCGACAGATCCAAGAGACCCAGTACTTC
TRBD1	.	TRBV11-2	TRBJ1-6	CASSLDHTGDPYNSPLHF	TGTGCCAGCAGCTTAGATCATACAGGGGATCCCTATAATTCACCCCTCCACTTT
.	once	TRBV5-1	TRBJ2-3	CASSLLTGGSTDTQYF	TGCGCCAGCAGCTTGTTGACGGGGGGCAGCACAGATACGCAGTATTTT